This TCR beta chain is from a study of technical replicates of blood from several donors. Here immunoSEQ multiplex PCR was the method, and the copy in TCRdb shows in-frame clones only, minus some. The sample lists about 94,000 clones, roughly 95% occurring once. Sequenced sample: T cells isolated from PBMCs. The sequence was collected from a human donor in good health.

For the CDR3, the DNA is TGTGCCAGCAGCAGGGGCGTGGCCTACGAGCAGTACTTC. This sequence encodes CASSRGVAYEQYF. This chain joins TRBV7-2 and TRBJ2-7, with D tentatively TRBD1 (5 bases). The germline V gene encodes CDR1 SGHTA and CDR2 FQGNSA. V gave up 5 bases and J gave up 2 bases, with 10 bases separating them. The CDR3 runs 13 residues.